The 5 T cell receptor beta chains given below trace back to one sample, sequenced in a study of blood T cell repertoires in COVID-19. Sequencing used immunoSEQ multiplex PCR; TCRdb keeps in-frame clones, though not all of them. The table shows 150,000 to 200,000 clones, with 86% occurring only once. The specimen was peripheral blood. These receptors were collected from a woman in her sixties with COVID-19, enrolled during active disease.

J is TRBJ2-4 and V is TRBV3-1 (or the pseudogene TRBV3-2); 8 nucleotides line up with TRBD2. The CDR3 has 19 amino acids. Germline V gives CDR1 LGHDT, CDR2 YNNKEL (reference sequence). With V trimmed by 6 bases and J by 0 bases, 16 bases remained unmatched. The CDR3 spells CASSQTPLLAGLAKNIQYF. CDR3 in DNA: TGTGCCAGCAGTCAAACCCCCCTTCTAGCGGGTCTAGCCAAAAACATTCAGTACTTC.

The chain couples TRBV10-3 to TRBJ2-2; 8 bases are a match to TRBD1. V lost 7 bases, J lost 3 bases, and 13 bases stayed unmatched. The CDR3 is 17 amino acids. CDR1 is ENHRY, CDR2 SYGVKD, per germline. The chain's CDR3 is CAITGPGQGGHTGELFF. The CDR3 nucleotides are TGTGCCATCACTGGACCCGGACAGGGAGGCCACACCGGGGAGCTGTTTTTT.

The CDR3 DNA is TGTGCCAGCAGCCTGGACAGGGCTATCACTGAAGCTTTCTTT. Encoded protein: CASSLDRAITEAFF. The chain carries TRBV3-1 (or the pseudogene TRBV3-2) and TRBJ1-1; 8 bases are a match to TRBD1. J gave up 4 bases and V 4 bases, and 5 bases lay outside the gene matches. The CDR3 is 14 amino acids. CDR1 and CDR2 (germline): LGHDT, YNNKEL (reference sequence).

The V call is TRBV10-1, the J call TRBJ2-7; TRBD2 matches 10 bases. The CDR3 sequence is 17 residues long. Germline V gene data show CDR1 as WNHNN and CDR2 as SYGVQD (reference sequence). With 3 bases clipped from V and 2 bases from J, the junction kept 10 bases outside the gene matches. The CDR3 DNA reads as TGCGCCAGCAGTGACCGAAGAACCGGGACTAGCGCCTACGAGCAGTACTTC. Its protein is CASSDRRTGTSAYEQYF.

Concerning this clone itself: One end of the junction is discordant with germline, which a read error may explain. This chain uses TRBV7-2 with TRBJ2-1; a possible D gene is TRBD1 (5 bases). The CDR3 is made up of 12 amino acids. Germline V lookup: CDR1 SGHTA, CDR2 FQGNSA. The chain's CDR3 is CASSLDVPLQVF. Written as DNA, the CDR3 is TGTGCCAGCAGCTTAGATGTCCCATTACAGGTCTTC.